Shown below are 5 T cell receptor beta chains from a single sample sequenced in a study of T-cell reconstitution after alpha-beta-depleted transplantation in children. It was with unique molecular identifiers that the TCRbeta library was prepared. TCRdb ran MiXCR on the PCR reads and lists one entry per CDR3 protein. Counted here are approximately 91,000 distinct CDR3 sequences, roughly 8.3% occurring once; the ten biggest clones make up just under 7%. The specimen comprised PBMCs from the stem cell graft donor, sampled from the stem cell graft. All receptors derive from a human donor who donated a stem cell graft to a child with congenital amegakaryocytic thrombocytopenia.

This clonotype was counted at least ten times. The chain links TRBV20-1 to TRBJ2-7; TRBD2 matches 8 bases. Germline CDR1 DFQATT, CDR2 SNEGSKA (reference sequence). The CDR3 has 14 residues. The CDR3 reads CSISGGLGDYEQYF. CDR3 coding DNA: TGCAGCATCAGCGGGGGTCTTGGGGACTACGAGCAGTACTTC.

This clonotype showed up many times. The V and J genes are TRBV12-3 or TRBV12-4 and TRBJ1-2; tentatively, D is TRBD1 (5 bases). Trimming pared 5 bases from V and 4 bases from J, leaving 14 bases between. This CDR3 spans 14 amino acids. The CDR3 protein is CASSPSVGVYGYTF. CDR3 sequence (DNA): TGTGCCAGCAGTCCTAGTGTGGGGGTCTATGGCTACACCTTC.

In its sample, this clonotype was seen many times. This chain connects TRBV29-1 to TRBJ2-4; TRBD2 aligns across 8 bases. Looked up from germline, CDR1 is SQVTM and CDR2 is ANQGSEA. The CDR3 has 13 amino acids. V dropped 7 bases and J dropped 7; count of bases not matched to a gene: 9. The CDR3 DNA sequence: TGCAGCGCTAAGCGGGAGTTTCGGAACATTCAGTACTTC. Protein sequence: CSAKREFRNIQYF.

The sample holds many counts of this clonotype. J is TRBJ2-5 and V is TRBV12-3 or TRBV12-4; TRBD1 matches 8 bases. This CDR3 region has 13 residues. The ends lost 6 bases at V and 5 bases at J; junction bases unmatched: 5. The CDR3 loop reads CASSLDRVETQYF. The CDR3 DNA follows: TGTGCCAGCAGCCTGGACAGGGTGGAGACCCAGTACTTC.

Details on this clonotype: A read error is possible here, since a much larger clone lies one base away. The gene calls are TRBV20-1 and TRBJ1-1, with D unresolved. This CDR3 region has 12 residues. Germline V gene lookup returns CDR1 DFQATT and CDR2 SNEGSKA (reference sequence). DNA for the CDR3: TGCAGTGCATACATCATGAACTCTGAAGCTTTCTTT. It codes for CSAYIMNSEAFF.